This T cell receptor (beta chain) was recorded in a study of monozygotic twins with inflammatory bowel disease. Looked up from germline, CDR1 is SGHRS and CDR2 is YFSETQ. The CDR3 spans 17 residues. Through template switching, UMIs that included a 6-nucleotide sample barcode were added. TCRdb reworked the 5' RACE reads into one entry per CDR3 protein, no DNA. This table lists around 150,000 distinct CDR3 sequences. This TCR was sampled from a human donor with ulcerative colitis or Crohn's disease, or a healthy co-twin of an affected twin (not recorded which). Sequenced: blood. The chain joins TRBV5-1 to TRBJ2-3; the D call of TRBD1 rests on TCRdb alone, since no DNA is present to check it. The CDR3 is CASSPPDGTPSTDTQYF.